These 14 T cell receptor beta chains came from one sample sequenced in a study of T cells in Graves' hyperthyroidism and ophthalmopathy. TCR beta CDR3 sequences were amplified from RNA transcripts. Initially, a first-round RT-PCR of the TCR CDR3 employed the HTBI primer set. TCRdb passed the multiplex PCR reads through MiXCR, listing each CDR3 protein once. The data show more than 300,000 distinct CDR3 sequences, 13% seen once. The sequencing sample was made of blood. The receptor set was obtained from a woman aged 18-35 years with Graves' hyperthyroidism.

This clonotype was observed many times. The chain joins TRBV5-8 to TRBJ1-2; D is perhaps TRBD1 (5 bases). The germline CDR1 and CDR2 sequences are SGHTS and YDEGEE. The CDR3 runs 16 residues. V was shortened by 1 base and J by 7 bases, with 20 bases between the two germline ends. CDR3 DNA sequence: TGTGCCAGCAGCTTGAGCTGGGGGGTTTTAACTGGTGGCTACACCTTC. Translating gives CASSLSWGVLTGGYTF.

This clonotype appeared many times. The CDR3 spells CASSLVGRAEAFF. CDR3 DNA: TGTGCCAGCAGCTTAGTGGGCAGGGCCGAAGCTTTCTTT. The chain recombines TRBV7-2 with TRBJ1-1; TRBD1 is a possible D gene (5 bases). The germline V gene encodes CDR1 SGHTA and CDR2 FQGNSA. Trimming cost V 1 base and J 8 bases, with 11 bases left between them. CDR3 length: 13 residues.

The J gene is TRBJ2-5, the V gene TRBV18; D remains unclear. Germline values: CDR1 KGHSH, CDR2 LQKENI. CDR3 length: 17 amino acids. The germline V and J ends were trimmed by 1 base and 1 base, with 16 bases remaining between them. The CDR3 is CASSPLDVGRFQETQYF. For the CDR3, the DNA is TGTGCCAGCTCACCACTCGATGTCGGACGGTTCCAAGAGACCCAGTACTTC.

At least ten counts were recorded for this clonotype. The rearrangement joins TRBV20-1 to TRBJ2-1, with D possibly being TRBD1 (6 bases). CDR1 and CDR2 from the germline V gene are DFQATT and SNEGSKA (reference sequence). Trimming removed 6 bases at V and 4 bases at J, with 16 bases between. This CDR3 spans 14 amino acids. CDR3 bases: TGCAGTGCCACAGACAGGCACCAGTACAATGAGCAGTTCTTC. This encodes CSATDRHQYNEQFF.

As to this clonotype: The conserved closing phenylalanine or tryptophan is absent in this CDR3, likely reflecting a read error. The chain couples TRBV12-3 or TRBV12-4 to TRBJ1-1; D is ambiguous. V lost 7 bases to trimming and J lost 8 bases, with 17 bases between them. This CDR3 contains 13 residues. The DNA of the CDR3 is TGTGCCAGCATGCCGGGCCCACTTACCGAAGCTTTCCTT. Translation gives CASMPGPLTEAFL.

This clonotype has only a few counts. The V gene is TRBV12-3 or TRBV12-4, the J gene TRBJ2-7, with D unclear. The CDR3 is made up of 14 amino acids. The V end was cut by 3 bases, the J end by 3 bases, with 12 bases between. The CDR3 protein is CASSLRQANYEQYF. CDR3 sequence (DNA): TGTGCCAGCAGTTTGCGGCAGGCAAACTACGAGCAGTACTTC.

V usage is TRBV4-2 and J usage is TRBJ1-2; 8 nucleotides agree with TRBD1. Germline V gives CDR1 LGHNA, CDR2 YNFKEQ. The length of the CDR3 is 16 residues. The trim removed 0 bases at V and 4 bases at J, leaving 7 bases unmatched. CDR3 DNA sequence: TGTGCCAGCAGCCAAGACCGGGACAGGAACCTCTATGGCTACACCTTC. Protein product: CASSQDRDRNLYGYTF.

The rearrangement uses TRBV18 and TRBJ2-7, with 9 positions matching TRBD1. CDR3 length equals 17 residues. Germline V gene sequence: CDR1 KGHSH, CDR2 LQKENI. V was pared by 0 bases and J by 6 bases, with 12 bases of the junction left unmatched. The CDR3 coding sequence is TGTGCCAGCTCACCACCGGTAATTATCGGGACAGGGAGCGAGCAGTACTTC. This sequence encodes CASSPPVIIGTGSEQYF.

This clonotype occurred many times. The chain carries TRBV4-3 and TRBJ2-7; the match to TRBD2 covers 11 bases. With V trimmed by 4 bases and J by 7 bases, 12 bases remained unmatched. CDR1 LGHNA and CDR2 YSLEER come from the germline V gene. CDR3 length: 16 residues. The CDR3 loop is CASSRNALSGRGEQYF. CDR3 coding DNA: TGCGCCAGCAGCCGAAACGCCCTTAGCGGGAGGGGTGAGCAGTACTTC.

This clonotype was seen a handful of times. V is TRBV12-3 or TRBV12-4 and J is TRBJ1-6; no clear D. With 2 bases removed from V and 15 bases from J, the gap between germline ends came to 11 bases. The CDR3 totals 12 residues. This CDR3 is CASSLSPPDLHF. In DNA form, the CDR3 reads TGTGCCAGCAGTTTATCCCCCCCGGACCTCCACTTT.

The sample holds many counts of this clonotype. This sequence joins TRBV12-3 or TRBV12-4 and TRBJ1-1, with D maybe TRBD1 (6 bases). The CDR3 runs to 15 residues. V gave up 6 bases and J gave up 1 base, with 15 bases separating them. In nucleotides, the CDR3 is TGTGCCAGCAGCCCAAGACAACAGGGGAACACTGAAGCTTTCTTT. Amino acids: CASSPRQQGNTEAFF.

This clonotype was recorded many times. DNA of the CDR3: TGTGCCAGCAGCCACAGGGTTTCGGGTACTAGGAGAGCGAACACTGAAGCTTTCTTT. It yields the protein CASSHRVSGTRRANTEAFF. This chain connects TRBV7-9 to TRBJ1-1, with a weak D call TRBD1 (6 bases). The V and J ends lost 5 bases and 1 base respectively, with 26 bases between them. The CDR3 is 19 amino acids. The V gene's germline CDR1 is SEHNR and CDR2 FQNEAQ (reference sequence).

This clonotype has a count of ten or more. The chain links TRBV13 to TRBJ1-2; TRBD1 matches at 8 bases. There are 15 residues in the CDR3. Trimming removed 2 bases from V and 3 bases from J; junction bases left unmatched: 5. The germline V gene encodes CDR1 PRHDT and CDR2 FYEKMQ (reference sequence). The CDR3 DNA sequence: TGTGCCAGCAGCTTACCGGGACAGGCACACTATGGCTACACCTTC. The encoded protein is CASSLPGQAHYGYTF.

This clonotype appeared many times. The chain carries TRBV6-1 and TRBJ2-5, with TRBD1 matching 10 bases. The CDR3 is 14 residues long. J gave up 3 bases and V 10 bases, and 8 bases lay outside the gene matches. Germline V gives CDR1 MNHNS, CDR2 SASEGT. The CDR3 region has the DNA TGTGCCACCAAGAAGGGACAGGGGAAAGAGACCCAGTACTTC. Its protein is CATKKGQGKETQYF.